The 28 T cell receptor beta chains below come from one sample, sequenced in a study of blood T cell repertoires in COVID-19 (dated by TCRdb to the early 2020s). Library creation used the immunoSEQ multiplex PCR assay. TCRdb holds this immuneACCESS table with in-frame rearrangements only. Some clones are missing; in checked studies, unresolved V genes explain under half, and the rest has no known cause. The sample records 400,000 to 500,000 clones, 70% to 90% of which are singletons. Together, the top ten hold approximately 1.5% of the sample. Specimen: PBMCs or T cells enriched from blood (not recorded which). The source of these receptors is a woman between 18 and 29 years old who had been exposed to COVID-19.

The chain joins TRBV5-1 to TRBJ2-2; no clear D gene. CDR3 size: 13 residues. Germline V gene lookup returns CDR1 SGHRS and CDR2 YFSETQ. V shed 0 bases and J shed 5 bases, with 5 bases lying between them. CDR3 amino acids: CASSLVVTGELFF. The DNA of the CDR3 is TGCGCCAGCAGCTTGGTCGTGACCGGGGAGCTGTTTTTT.

The chain recombines TRBV12-5 with TRBJ2-5; D is possibly TRBD1 (6 bases). Trimming pared 0 bases from V and 1 base from J, leaving 12 bases between. The CDR3 consists of 16 residues. CDR1 and CDR2 from the germline V gene are LGHNT and FRNRAP. The CDR3 coding sequence is TGTGCTAGTGGTTTGGTACAAGAGACAGGCCAAGAGACCCAGTACTTC. Its protein product is CASGLVQETGQETQYF.

This sequence joins TRBV6-2 or TRBV6-3 and TRBJ1-3; 8 bases fit TRBD1. Germline assignment: CDR1 MNHEY and CDR2 SVGEGT. With V trimmed by 6 bases and J by 0 bases, 13 bases remained unmatched. The CDR3 is 18 amino acids. CDR3 amino acids: CASSPLGSGGISGNTIYF. Here the CDR3 DNA reads TGTGCCAGCAGCCCTCTGGGGTCAGGGGGCATCTCTGGAAACACCATATATTTT.

Turning to this clone: Other DNA sequences of this sample code for an identical CDR3. The chain uses TRBV27 and TRBJ2-7; 9 bases map to TRBD1. In germline, CDR1 is MNHEY, CDR2 SMNVEV (reference sequence). V lost 3 bases to trimming and J lost 3 bases; unmatched junction nucleotides: 0. CDR3 length: 13 amino acids. CDR3 sequence reads: CASSLDRGYEQYF. DNA of the CDR3: TGTGCCAGCAGTTTGGACAGGGGCTACGAGCAGTACTTC.

The chain has TRBV21-1 and TRBJ1-1. TRBV21-1 is a documented pseudogene. The CDR3 is made up of 17 amino acids. The DNA for the CDR3 is TGTGCCAGCAGCACCATTCGACTTCGACCGGGGAACACTGAAGCTTTCTTT. Its protein product is CASSTIRLRPGNTEAFF.

This clone has only one observation. The V and J genes are TRBV28 and TRBJ2-1, with D tentatively TRBD1 (5 bases). The V and J ends lost 3 bases and 3 bases respectively, with 12 bases between them. The CDR3 has 15 residues. The V gene's germline CDR1 is MDHEN and CDR2 SYDVKM. The CDR3 spells CASSLGQDVYNEQFF. The CDR3 DNA is TGTGCCAGCAGTTTGGGGCAGGATGTCTACAATGAGCAGTTCTTC.

The J gene is TRBJ2-7, the V gene TRBV10-3, with 7 nucleotides matching TRBD1. This CDR3 region has 14 residues. CDR1 is ENHRY and CDR2 is SYGVKD in the germline V gene. V lost 6 bases to trimming and J lost 2 bases; unmatched junction nucleotides: 7. CDR3 nucleotides: TGTGCCATCAGCCCACAGGGGACAACCTACGAGCAGTACTTC. Translating gives CAISPQGTTYEQYF.

This clone has a single count. The chain is built from TRBV18 and TRBJ2-7; possibly TRBD2 for D (6 bases). Germline V gives CDR1 KGHSH, CDR2 LQKENI. This CDR3 region has 12 residues. V dropped 4 bases and J dropped 5 bases, with 9 bases sitting between them. CDR3 sequence: CASSQGGDEQYF. The CDR3 DNA is TGTGCCAGCTCACAGGGCGGGGACGAGCAGTACTTC.

Worth noting for this clone: The same CDR3 can be traced to other DNA sequences in this sample. The chain is built from TRBV27 and TRBJ2-7; perhaps TRBD1 as D (6 bases). Germline-derived CDR1 and CDR2 are MNHEY and SMNVEV (reference sequence). The CDR3 length is 13 residues. Trimming took 2 bases from V and 1 from J, leaving 6 bases between them. The CDR3 region is CASSLGTSYEQYF. The CDR3 DNA is TGTGCCAGCAGTTTAGGGACATCCTACGAGCAGTACTTC.

V usage is TRBV9 and J usage is TRBJ2-3; the D gene is possibly TRBD2 (6 bases). CDR1 is SGDLS, CDR2 YYNGEE, per germline. V lost 2 bases and J lost 4, with 8 bases in between. The CDR3 has 13 amino acids. CDR3 residues: CASSVTSSDTQYF. The CDR3 nucleotides read TGTGCCAGCAGCGTGACTAGTTCAGATACGCAGTATTTT.

The chain is built from TRBV5-8 and TRBJ1-1, with D possibly matching TRBD1 (6 bases). Deletions cut 4 bases from V and 7 bases from J, with 11 bases between. The CDR3 is made up of 12 amino acids. Looked up from germline, CDR1 is SGHTS and CDR2 is YDEGEE. As DNA, the CDR3 is TGTGCCAGCAGCCGGGGACAAAATGAAGCTTTCTTT. It is translated as CASSRGQNEAFF.

This chain connects TRBV3-1 (or the pseudogene TRBV3-2) to TRBJ1-5, with TRBD1 matching over 7 bases. The CDR3 runs to 19 residues. After removal of 1 base from V and 11 bases from J, the junction contained 23 bases not matched to a gene. Germline loops: CDR1 LGHDT, CDR2 YNNKEL (reference sequence). The CDR3 loop is CASSQAERTRDRALGAQHF. The CDR3 DNA is TGTGCCAGCAGCCAAGCAGAGAGGACCCGGGACAGAGCCTTGGGAGCCCAGCATTTT.

There are a few counts of this clone. The chain joins TRBV6-5 to TRBJ1-6; no definite D call. V was cut by 8 bases and J by 13 bases, with 18 bases left in between. This CDR3 has 13 amino acids. Germline-derived CDR1 and CDR2 are MNHEY and SVGAGI. This CDR3 reads CASGPTELGPLHF. The CDR3 DNA is TGTGCCAGCGGTCCGACGGAGCTGGGTCCCCTCCACTTT.

The V and J genes are TRBV6-6 and TRBJ1-3; TRBD1 aligns across 7 bases. The V gene end was trimmed by 1 base and the J gene end by 3 bases; junction bases not matched to a gene: 6. Germline CDR1 and CDR2: MNHNY and SVGAGI (reference sequence). There are 16 residues in the CDR3. This chain's CDR3 is CASSYLGQIFGNTIYF. The CDR3 DNA is TGTGCCAGCAGTTACTTGGGACAGATCTTTGGAAACACCATATATTTT.

The rearrangement uses TRBV6-5 and TRBJ2-7; D call uncertain. The germline CDR1 and CDR2 sequences are MNHEY and SVGAGI. Trimming left V 0 bases short and J 1 base short, with 13 bases between. The CDR3 runs to 16 residues. DNA of the CDR3: TGTGCCAGCAGTTACTCGAAGGCTGGCGGTTCCTACGAGCAGTACTTC. It encodes CASSYSKAGGSYEQYF.

The genes are TRBV11-2 and TRBJ1-4; 7 bases map to TRBD1. The V and J ends lost 5 bases and 4 bases, in that order; junction bases with no gene match: 4. From germline, CDR1 is SGHAT and CDR2 FQNNGV. The CDR3 consists of 14 residues. As DNA, the CDR3 is TGTGCCAGCAGCATTGGGGACAGTAATGAAAAACTGTTTTTT. Its protein is CASSIGDSNEKLFF.

This chain uses TRBV5-4 with TRBJ1-5, with D unresolved. Trimming removed 2 bases from V and 3 bases from J, with 27 bases in between. Germline assignment: CDR1 SGHNT and CDR2 YYREEE (reference sequence). CDR3 length: 20 amino acids. The CDR3 sequence is CASSFFAGYRVQVNNQPQHF. As DNA, the CDR3 is TGTGCCAGCAGCTTTTTTGCAGGATACAGAGTACAAGTAAACAATCAGCCCCAGCATTTT.

The chain combines TRBV2 with TRBJ2-5, with TRBD2 matching over 8 bases. From germline, CDR1 is SNHLY and CDR2 FYNNEI. The CDR3 totals 14 residues. V dropped 4 bases and J dropped 4; count of bases not matched to a gene: 5. CDR3 loop: CASSVGLAGETQYF. The CDR3 DNA sequence: TGTGCCAGCAGTGTCGGGCTAGCGGGAGAGACCCAGTACTTC.

V is TRBV28 and J is TRBJ1-4, with D possibly being TRBD1 (6 bases). Germline CDR1 reads MDHEN; CDR2 reads SYDVKM. Trimming took 5 bases from V and 0 from J, leaving 13 bases between them. The CDR3 length is 16 residues. The CDR3 is CASSPTGHATNEKLFF. CDR3 bases: TGTGCCAGCAGTCCTACGGGACATGCAACTAATGAAAAACTGTTTTTT.

The V and J genes are TRBV6-2 or TRBV6-3 and TRBJ1-5; D remains ambiguous. Trimming pared 4 bases from V and 6 bases from J, leaving 13 bases between. Germline V gene data show CDR1 as MNHEY and CDR2 as SVGEGT. CDR3 length: 14 amino acids. DNA for the CDR3: TGTGCCAGCAGTTCCCGAGGTAGCGGTCAGCCCCAGCATTTT. Translated, it gives CASSSRGSGQPQHF.

The chain employs TRBV10-2 and TRBJ2-3; 8 bases match TRBD1. The CDR3 totals 14 residues. The germline V gene encodes CDR1 WSHSY and CDR2 SAAADI. J gave up 2 bases and V 6 bases, and 4 bases lay outside the gene matches. CDR3: CASRQTGATDTQYF. CDR3 sequence (DNA): TGCGCCAGCAGACAGACAGGGGCCACAGATACGCAGTATTTT.

The J gene is TRBJ1-1, the V gene TRBV4-3; TRBD1 agrees at 7 bases. J lost 2 bases, V lost 0 bases, and 6 bases had no gene match. CDR3 size: 16 residues. The germline gives CDR1 LGHNA, CDR2 YSLEER. The CDR3 nucleotides read TGCGCCAGCAGCCAAGACCTGGGACAGTTAAACACTGAAGCTTTCTTT. It translates to CASSQDLGQLNTEAFF.

The gene calls are TRBV5-1 and TRBJ2-1; 7 bases are a match to TRBD2. This CDR3 contains 15 residues. Germline V gene sequence: CDR1 SGHRS, CDR2 YFSETQ. The V and J ends lost 0 bases and 9 bases, in that order; junction bases with no gene match: 9. DNA for the CDR3: TGCGCCAGCAGCTTGGACCAGCGGGATCAGCTTGAGCAGTTCTTC. It specifies CASSLDQRDQLEQFF.

The rearrangement uses TRBV11-2 and TRBJ1-1; D is perhaps TRBD1 (5 bases). The CDR3 loop spans 14 amino acids. CDR1 is SGHAT, CDR2 FQNNGV, per germline. V was cut by 2 bases and J by 0 bases, with 7 bases left in between. CDR3 amino acids: CASSLTDMNTEAFF. CDR3 DNA: TGTGCCAGCAGCTTAACGGACATGAACACTGAAGCTTTCTTT.

The chain combines TRBV16 with TRBJ2-5; possibly TRBD1 for D (6 bases). Trimming removed 2 bases from V and 5 bases from J, with 12 bases in between. CDR1 and CDR2 from the germline V gene are KGHSY and FQNENV. The CDR3 length is 14 residues. The CDR3 DNA follows: TGTGCCAGCAGCCAAGCGACAGGAAGGGAGACCCAGTACTTC. Translation gives CASSQATGRETQYF.

This chain links TRBV18 with TRBJ1-4; possibly TRBD1 for D (5 bases). CDR1 and CDR2 from the germline V gene are KGHSH and LQKENI. The V and J ends lost 0 bases and 10 bases respectively, with 12 bases between them. The CDR3 length is 14 residues. Written as DNA, the CDR3 is TGTGCCAGCTCACCACCGACAGTTGAAGGAAAACTGTTTTTT. Residues: CASSPPTVEGKLFF.

V usage is TRBV4-1 and J usage is TRBJ1-5, with D maybe TRBD1 (6 bases). The germline V gene has CDR1 MGHRA and CDR2 YSYEKL. The CDR3 covers 16 residues. Trimming removed 3 bases from V and 6 bases from J, with 18 bases in between. CDR3 in amino acids: CASSQQVGTTGQPQHF. As DNA, the CDR3 is TGCGCCAGCAGCCAGCAAGTCGGGACAACGGGTCAGCCCCAGCATTTT.

This chain joins TRBV25-1 and TRBJ1-2; TRBD1 might be the D (5 bases). CDR3 length equals 15 residues. V was trimmed by 5 bases and J by 4 bases, leaving 17 bases between them. Germline V gene sequence: CDR1 MGHDK, CDR2 SYGVNS. CDR3 coding DNA: TGTGCCAGCAGTAACCCGACAGCCGCCCCCTATGGCTACACCTTC. Amino acid sequence: CASSNPTAAPYGYTF.